This T cell receptor beta chain was identified during a study of T cell responses to AZD1222 COVID-19 vaccine. Looked up from germline, CDR1 is LNHDA and CDR2 is SQIVND (reference sequence). J gave up 1 base and V 7 bases, and 6 bases lay outside the gene matches. The CDR3 is 14 amino acids. Notes on the study in general: After two AZD1222 doses, spike-specific TCR breadth and depth rose versus day 0. The peak T cell response came first, and repertoires were sampled only after it. Clonal diversity was possibly underestimated, and the donors were mostly white British, with more females.

About this clone itself: The antigen is not known.

Clones were read by immunoSEQ multiplex PCR, and TCRdb kept only the in-frame ones, dropping some. The sample lists 100,000 to 150,000 clones; around 92% were seen once. This TCR derives from an adult in good health. The sample in question was peripheral blood, obtained on day 0 of AZD1222 vaccination. The chain carries TRBV19 and TRBJ1-1; 7 bases are a match to TRBD1. CDR3 protein: CASNEAGGNTEAFF. CDR3 sequence (DNA): TGTGCCAGTAACGAGGCAGGGGGGAACACTGAAGCTTTCTTT.